This TCR beta chain was profiled in a study of T cells after yellow fever vaccination. For this clonotype: The antigen remains undetermined.

Germline V CDR1 and CDR2: SGHNT, YYREEE (reference sequence). This CDR3 is 17 amino acids long. V lost 6 bases, J lost 3 bases, and 22 bases lay in between. Study findings and constraints: A minor fraction of clonotypes spanned both CD4 and CD8 compartments. The secondary response was weaker, and its peak arrived faster, on day 5 versus 15. Re-detected after boosting: most primary clones, 95% to 98% of CD4 and 75% to 90% of CD8.

TCRdb independently ran MiXCR on the 5' RACE reads; one entry per CDR3 protein. The data hold fewer than 450,000 distinct CDR3 sequences, with 3% to 4.5% observed a single time. The starting material was PBMCs, obtained 5 days after the yellow fever booster vaccination. This clonotype was obtained from a man between 18 and 35 years old who received the YFV17D yellow fever vaccine. The V gene is TRBV5-4, the J gene TRBJ2-1; D may be TRBD2 (7 bases). The CDR3 region has the DNA TGTGCCAGCATGTTCCTGGGGGGGCCCAGGATCTACAATGAGCAGTTCTTC. Protein product: CASMFLGGPRIYNEQFF.